This T cell receptor beta chain originates from a study of T cells in Graves' hyperthyroidism and ophthalmopathy. Absent ophthalmopathy progression within 18 months defined stable Graves' hyperthyroidism. Recently diagnosed hyperthyroidism of less than 2 months' duration affected patients aged 18 to 65. To note about this clonotype: The target antigen is unknown. A much bigger clone sits one base away, suggesting this may be a read error.

Researchers took RNA transcripts and amplified the TCR beta CDR3 regions from them. A first-round RT-PCR of the TCR CDR3 used the HTBI primer set. TCRdb re-analysed the multiplex PCR reads in MiXCR, keeping a single row per CDR3 protein. The sample lists 500,000 to 600,000 distinct CDR3 sequences, 35% to 55% occurring once. The CDR3 extends over 13 amino acids. Germline lookup yields CDR1 SGHVS and CDR2 FQNEAQ. Deletions cut 5 bases from V and 7 bases from J, with 15 bases between. General observations from the study: A model using 13 V-J features told ophthalmopathy apart from stable hyperthyroidism. The majority of expanded thyroid clonotypes above 0.001 also appeared in blood.

The source of this sequence is a woman younger than 30 with Graves' hyperthyroidism. This chain connects TRBV7-8 to TRBJ2-7; D gene unclear. Sequencing used peripheral blood or thyroid tissue (not recorded which). The CDR3 nucleotides read TGTGCCAGCAGCCGAGGTCTAGAAACAGAGCAGTACTTC. It translates to CASSRGLETEQYF.